One sample yielded the 23 T cell receptor beta chains listed below, sequenced in a study of blood T cells in healthy people across ages. With a J-beta primer mix and a sample-barcoded 5' primer, a second PCR ran about 6 to 11 cycles. TCRdb independently ran MiXCR on the 5' RACE reads; one entry per CDR3 protein. The profile shows approximately 1.5 million distinct CDR3 sequences, around 40% of them singletons. The sequenced material came from blood. The receptors originated from a young woman in good health.

In this sample, this clonotype turned up a few times. The chain has TRBV20-1 and TRBJ2-5; perhaps TRBD1 as D (6 bases). In germline, CDR1 is DFQATT, CDR2 SNEGSKA (reference sequence). This CDR3 comprises 14 residues. Trimming shortened V by 5 bases and J by 1 base, and 14 bases separated the two germline ends. The CDR3 DNA reads TGCAGTGCTGGAAGACAGGTTCCCCAAGAGACCCAGTACTTC. The encoded protein is CSAGRQVPQETQYF.

This clonotype was seen a few times. The chain carries TRBV10-3 and TRBJ2-1; D may be TRBD1 or TRBD2 (5 bases each). V was trimmed by 0 bases and J by 4 bases, leaving 13 bases between them. Germline V lookup: CDR1 ENHRY, CDR2 SYGVKD. The CDR3 runs 16 residues. CDR3 residues: CAISESARGLYNEQFF. In nucleotides, the CDR3 is TGTGCCATCAGTGAGTCTGCGAGGGGATTATACAATGAGCAGTTCTTC.

The chain couples TRBV4-1 to TRBJ1-4; D not certain. From germline, CDR1 is MGHRA and CDR2 YSYEKL. Trimming cost V 5 bases and J 1 base, with 11 bases left between them. The CDR3 loop spans 15 amino acids. CDR3 DNA: TGCGCCAGCAGCGGGGTGGGAAAAACTAATGAAAAACTGTTTTTT. Protein: CASSGVGKTNEKLFF.

V usage is TRBV5-6 and J usage is TRBJ2-3; 7 nucleotides line up with TRBD1. CDR3 length equals 12 residues. The V gene end was trimmed by 7 bases and the J gene end by 5 bases; junction bases not matched to a gene: 4. The germline V gene has CDR1 SGHDT and CDR2 YYEEEE. DNA of the CDR3: TGTGCCAGCCGACAGGGAAGAGATACGCAGTATTTT. Amino acids: CASRQGRDTQYF.

V usage is TRBV11-2 and J usage is TRBJ1-4, with TRBD1 matching 8 bases. Germline V gives CDR1 SGHAT, CDR2 FQNNGV. V shed 1 base and J 0 bases; nucleotides not matched to a gene: 4. The length of the CDR3 is 17 residues. For the CDR3, the DNA is TGTGCCAGCAGCTTAGGGGGACAGGCAGCAACTAATGAAAAACTGTTTTTT. It codes for CASSLGGQAATNEKLFF.

The chain is built from TRBV25-1 and TRBJ2-1; no clear D. The germline V gene has CDR1 MGHDK and CDR2 SYGVNS. The CDR3 is made up of 15 amino acids. Trimming removed 0 bases at V and 3 bases at J, with 9 bases between. CDR3 protein: CASSEYGEDYNEQFF. The CDR3 bases are TGTGCCAGCAGTGAATATGGGGAAGACTACAATGAGCAGTTCTTC. Looking up the rest from reference TRBV25-1 and TRBJ2-1 gives the full variable domain: EADIYQTPRYLVIGTGKKITLECSQTMGHDKMYWYQQDPGMELHLIHYSYGVNSTEKGDLSSESTVSRIRTEHFPLTLESARPSHTSQYLCASSEYGEDYNEQFFGPGTRLTVL.

As regards this clonotype: One end of the junction does not line up with germline, which may come from a read error. V is TRBV27 and J is TRBJ2-7, with 7 bases matching TRBD1. The germline CDR1 and CDR2 sequences are MNHEY and SMNVEV (reference sequence). The CDR3 has 14 amino acids. In nucleotides, the CDR3 is TGTGCCGGCAGTCCTACAGGGGCGAACTACGAGCAGTACTTC. The encoded protein is CAGSPTGANYEQYF.

V is TRBV21-1 and J is TRBJ2-1; the table gives TRBD1 as D, unverified against the DNA. TRBV21-1 is termed a pseudogene. The CDR3 covers 18 residues. This CDR3 reads CASSKDSDSHVSYHEQFF. The CDR3 region has the DNA TGTGCCAGCAGCAAAGATTCCGACAGCCACGTCTCCTACCATGAGCAGTTCTTC.

This rearrangement joins TRBV11-3 to TRBJ2-6, with D unresolved. Trimming left V 1 base short and J 0 bases short, with 7 bases between. Germline V CDR1 and CDR2: SGHNT, YENEEA. This CDR3 is built from 16 residues. Written as DNA, the CDR3 is TGTGCCAGCAGCTTAGCGGGCGACTCTGGGGCCAACGTCCTGACTTTC. Protein sequence: CASSLAGDSGANVLTF. The variable domain in full, completed from reference TRBV11-3 and TRBJ2-6, reads EAGVVQSPRYKIIEKKQPVAFWCNPISGHNTLYWYLQNLGQGPELLIRYENEEAVDDSQLPKDRFSAERLKGVDSTLKIQPAELGDSAVYLCASSLAGDSGANVLTFGAGSRLTVL.

The J gene is TRBJ2-5, the V gene TRBV12-3 or TRBV12-4, with D perhaps TRBD2 (6 bases). The J call may be in error: the DNA end matches TRBJ2-1 better. The CDR3 is 16 residues long. The CDR3 bases are TGTGCCAGCAATGCACAGGCGGGGTTGCACCAAGAGACCCAGTTCTTC. Its protein is CASNAQAGLHQETQFF.

The chain carries TRBV19 and TRBJ1-5; D is ambiguous. V shed 4 bases and J shed 0 bases, with 4 bases lying between them. The CDR3 spans 13 residues. Germline V gives CDR1 LNHDA, CDR2 SQIVND (reference sequence). CDR3 sequence: CASSTFSNQPQHF. CDR3 in DNA: TGTGCCAGTAGTACTTTTAGCAATCAGCCCCAGCATTTT.

This clonotype showed up just a few times. The J gene is TRBJ1-1, the V gene TRBV30; D is ambiguous. The CDR3 has 8 amino acids. The germline V and J ends were trimmed by 5 bases and 10 bases, with 5 bases remaining between them. The germline gives CDR1 GTSNPN, CDR2 SVGIG (reference sequence). CDR3 protein: CAWGLAFF. DNA for the CDR3: TGTGCCTGGGGCTTAGCTTTCTTT.

This chain joins TRBV12-3 or TRBV12-4 and TRBJ2-7; D uncertain. Trimming pared 7 bases from V and 3 bases from J, leaving 13 bases between. This CDR3 has 13 amino acids. This CDR3 reads CASTYRGGYEQYF. CDR3 coding DNA: TGTGCCAGCACCTATCGCGGTGGCTACGAGCAGTACTTC.

In DNA form, the CDR3 reads TGTGCCAGCAGCAATTGGGACAGAGAGAACTATGGCTACACCTTC. Encoded protein: CASSNWDRENYGYTF. The chain uses TRBV21-1 and TRBJ1-2; the DNA was not compared with TRBD1, the D call given in the table. TRBV21-1 is an annotated pseudogene. The CDR3 spans 15 residues.

The chain carries TRBV12-3 or TRBV12-4 and TRBJ2-5; a possible D gene is TRBD1 (6 bases). The J call may be incorrect, as the DNA end agrees better with TRBJ2-7. The CDR3 spans 14 residues. The CDR3 loop reads CASSLVQGRHEQYF. DNA for the CDR3: TGTGCCAGCAGTTTAGTACAGGGCCGCCACGAGCAGTACTTC.

J is TRBJ2-1 and V is TRBV3-1, with D uncertain. This CDR3 is 14 amino acids long. V gave up 0 bases and J gave up 6 bases, with 9 bases separating them. Germline CDR1 is LGHDT and CDR2 is YNNKEL (reference sequence). For the CDR3, the DNA is TGTGCCAGCAGCCAAGACAGGTGGGCCAATGAGCAGTTCTTC. Its translation: CASSQDRWANEQFF.

The genes are TRBV12-5 and TRBJ2-5, with D unclear. The assigned J gene may be wrong: the sequence end matches TRBJ2-7 better. The CDR3 covers 12 residues. Germline CDR1 and CDR2: LGHNT and FRNRAP. CDR3 sequence: CASGLDGYEQYF. The CDR3 region has the DNA TGTGCTAGTGGTTTAGACGGCTACGAGCAGTACTTC.

In this sample, this clonotype turned up once. The V and J genes are TRBV7-2 and TRBJ1-5; a weak D match, TRBD1 (5 bases). Germline loops: CDR1 SGHTA, CDR2 FQGNSA. This CDR3 is 16 amino acids long. V shed 5 bases and J shed 0 bases, with 14 bases lying between them. In DNA, the CDR3 is TGTGCCAGCAGCATTAGACGGGGGGGTAGCAATCAGCCCCAGCATTTT. This encodes CASSIRRGGSNQPQHF.

A remark on this clonotype: Since a much larger clone is just one base distant, this may be a read error. V gene TRBV29-1 combines with J gene TRBJ2-7; 7 positions agree with TRBD2. The J segment lost 4 bases and the V segment lost 6 bases, leaving 15 bases of the junction unmatched. The CDR3 loop spans 15 amino acids. The germline V gene has CDR1 SQVTM and CDR2 ANQGSEA. In DNA form, the CDR3 reads TGCAGCGTCAGGGACTGGGAGGGCCTGAGATACGAGCAGTACTTC. It is translated as CSVRDWEGLRYEQYF.

This clonotype came up a few times. V is TRBV7-2 and J is TRBJ2-7; D unresolved. V lost 5 bases to trimming and J lost 6 bases, with 17 bases between them. The CDR3 spans 14 residues. From germline, CDR1 is SGHTA and CDR2 FQGNSA. The CDR3 protein is CASSLYVQVFEQYF. Written as DNA, the CDR3 is TGTGCCAGCAGCCTATATGTTCAGGTCTTCGAGCAGTACTTC.

The chain links TRBV10-3 to TRBJ2-4; D unresolved. Between the trimmed V and J ends, which lost 1 base and 8 bases, there was a span of 6 bases. The V gene's germline CDR1 is ENHRY and CDR2 SYGVKD. CDR3 length equals 12 residues. The CDR3 region is CAISEYTDIQYF. Written as DNA, the CDR3 is TGTGCCATCAGTGAGTATACGGACATTCAGTACTTC.

This clonotype was counted only a few times. V usage is TRBV7-2 and J usage is TRBJ2-1; D might be TRBD1 or TRBD2, each matching 6 bases. The CDR3 has 14 residues. The germline V and J ends were trimmed by 6 bases and 3 bases, with 12 bases remaining between them. CDR1 SGHTA and CDR2 FQGNSA come from the germline V gene. CDR3 residues: CASRRDTIYNEQFF. The CDR3 region has the DNA TGTGCCAGCAGGCGGGACACTATCTACAATGAGCAGTTCTTC.

The chain employs TRBV20-1 and TRBJ1-1; 9 bases match TRBD1. The trim removed 2 bases at V and 5 bases at J, leaving 3 bases unmatched. The CDR3 consists of 13 residues. Germline V gene lookup returns CDR1 DFQATT and CDR2 SNEGSKA (reference sequence). The CDR3 DNA reads as TGCAGTGCTAGATCGACAGGGGGAACTGAAGCTTTCTTT. As protein: CSARSTGGTEAFF.